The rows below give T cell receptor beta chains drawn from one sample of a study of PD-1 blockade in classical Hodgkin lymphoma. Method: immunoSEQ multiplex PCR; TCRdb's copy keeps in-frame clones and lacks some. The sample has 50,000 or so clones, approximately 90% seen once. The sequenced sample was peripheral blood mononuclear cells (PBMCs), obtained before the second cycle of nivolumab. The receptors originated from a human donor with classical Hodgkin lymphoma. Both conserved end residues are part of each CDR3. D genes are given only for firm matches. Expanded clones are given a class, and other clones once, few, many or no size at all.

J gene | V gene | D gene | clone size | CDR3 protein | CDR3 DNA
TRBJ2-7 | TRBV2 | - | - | CASSESLAGDYEQYF | TGTGCCAGCAGTGAATCACTAGCTGGGGATTACGAGCAGTACTTC
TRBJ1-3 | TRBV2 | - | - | CASRDSSGNTIYF | TGTGCCAGCAGGGACAGCTCTGGAAACACCATATATTTT
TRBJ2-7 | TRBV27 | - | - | CASSYGPIYEQYF | TGTGCCAGCAGTTACGGACCAATCTACGAGCAGTACTTC
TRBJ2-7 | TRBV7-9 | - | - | CASSPDPGSEQYF | TGTGCCAGCAGCCCAGACCCAGGGTCCGAGCAGTACTTC
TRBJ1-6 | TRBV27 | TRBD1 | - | CASSFFTGVDDNSPLHF | TGTGCCAGCAGTTTTTTCACAGGGGTTGACGATAATTCACCCCTCCACTTT
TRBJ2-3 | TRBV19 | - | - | CASSGADPGIDTQYF | TGTGCCAGTAGTGGGGCGGACCCTGGGATAGATACGCAGTATTTT
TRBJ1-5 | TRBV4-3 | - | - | CASSQGRVSNQPQHF | TGCGCCAGCAGCCAAGGCAGGGTGAGCAATCAGCCCCAGCATTTT
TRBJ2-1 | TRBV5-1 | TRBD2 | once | CASARTSIYNEQFF | TGCGCCAGCGCGCGGACTAGCATTTACAATGAGCAGTTCTTC
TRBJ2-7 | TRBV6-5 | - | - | CASSYSDVGEQYF | TGTGCCAGCAGTTACTCAGATGTAGGCGAGCAGTACTTC
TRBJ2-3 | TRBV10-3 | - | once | CAIMAGIHDTQYF | TGTGCCATCATGGCCGGGATTCACGATACGCAGTATTTT
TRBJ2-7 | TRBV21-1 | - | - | CASSKGGSAEKFCSYEQYF | TGTGCCAGCAGCAAAGGGGGGTCGGCAGAAAAATTTTGCTCCTACGAGCAGTACTTC
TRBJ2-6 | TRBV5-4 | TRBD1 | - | CASSQGTAIWANVLTF | TGTGCCAGCAGCCAAGGGACAGCCATTTGGGCCAACGTCCTGACTTTC
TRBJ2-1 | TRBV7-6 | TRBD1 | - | CASSFTGGNEQFF | TGTGCCAGCAGCTTCACAGGGGGCAATGAGCAGTTCTTC
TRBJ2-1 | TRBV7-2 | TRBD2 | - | CASSLDLSGRAFEQFF | TGTGCCAGCAGCCTCGACCTTAGCGGGAGGGCCTTTGAGCAGTTCTTC
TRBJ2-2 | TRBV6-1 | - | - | CASVTPGELFF | TGTGCCAGCGTGACCCCCGGGGAGCTGTTTTTT
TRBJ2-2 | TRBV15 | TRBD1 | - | CATSRGTGGLITGELFF | TGTGCCACCAGCAGAGGGACAGGGGGCTTGATCACCGGGGAGCTGTTTTTT
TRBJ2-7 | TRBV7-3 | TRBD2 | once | CASSYFSRGDKSEQYF | TGTGCCAGCAGCTATTTTTCTCGGGGGGATAAGAGCGAGCAGTACTTC
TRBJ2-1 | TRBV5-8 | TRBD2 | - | CASRYGASGTNEQFF | TGTGCCAGCAGATATGGCGCTAGCGGGACCAATGAGCAGTTCTTC
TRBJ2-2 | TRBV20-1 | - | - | CSARGLGELFF | TGCAGTGCTCGGGGTCTGGGGGAGCTGTTTTTT
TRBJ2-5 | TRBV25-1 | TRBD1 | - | CASSALIPGQGKETQYF | TGTGCCAGCAGTGCCCTAATTCCGGGACAGGGTAAAGAGACCCAGTACTTC
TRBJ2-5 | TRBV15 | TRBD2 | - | CATSRSSTSGETQYF | TGTGCCACCAGCAGATCTTCGACTAGCGGGGAGACCCAGTACTTC
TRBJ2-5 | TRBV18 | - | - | CASSPPSEETQYF | TGTGCCAGCTCACCACCGAGCGAAGAGACCCAGTACTTC
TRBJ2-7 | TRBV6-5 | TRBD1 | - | CASSSPRDRGQFEQYF | TGTGCCAGCAGTTCACCCCGGGACAGGGGGCAATTCGAGCAGTACTTC
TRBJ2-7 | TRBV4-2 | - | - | CASSQAMTGPLSYEQYF | TGTGCCAGCAGCCAAGCGATGACAGGCCCCCTCTCCTACGAGCAGTACTTC